Shown below are 4 T cell receptor beta chains from a single sample sequenced in a study of PD-L1 blockade in urothelial cancer. Assay: immunoSEQ multiplex PCR; the TCRdb copy retains only in-frame clones and omits some. There are roughly 56,000 clones in the sample; roughly 80% occur only once, and 4.5% lies in the top ten. Sequenced here: PBMCs, sampled around atezolizumab (anti-PD-L1) treatment. Source of these receptors: a man in his sixties or seventies with urothelial cancer.

V gene TRBV6-1 combines with J gene TRBJ2-2; D gene unclear. Germline V CDR1 and CDR2: MNHNS, SASEGT. This CDR3 has 15 amino acids. Trimming cost V 7 bases and J 1 base, with 13 bases left between them. The CDR3 sequence: CASKRVRQNTGELFF. For the CDR3, the DNA is TGTGCCAGCAAACGAGTCCGACAGAACACCGGGGAGCTGTTTTTT.

V gene TRBV5-1 combines with J gene TRBJ2-5; D may be TRBD2 (6 bases). This CDR3 spans 16 amino acids. CDR1 and CDR2 (germline): SGHRS, YFSETQ. Trimming removed 7 bases from V and 5 bases from J, with 24 bases in between. For the CDR3, the DNA is TGCGCCAGCCAGATAACGGGACTGACTAAGATGGAGACCCAGTACTTC. Protein: CASQITGLTKMETQYF. The whole variable domain, filled in from reference TRBV5-1 and TRBJ2-5, reads KAGVTQTPRYLIKTRGQQVTLSCSPISGHRSVSWYQQTPGQGLQFLFEYFSETQRNKGNFPGRFSGRQFSNSRSEMNVSTLELGDSALYLCASQITGLTKMETQYFGPGTRLLVL.

The rearrangement joins TRBV28 to TRBJ2-3; TRBD2 matches at 7 bases. Per germline, CDR1 MDHEN and CDR2 SYDVKM. V shed 7 bases and J 1 base; nucleotides not matched to a gene: 8. This CDR3 spans 15 amino acids. CDR3 amino acids: CASNRGVRGTDTQYF. Here the CDR3 DNA reads TGTGCCAGCAATCGGGGGGTTCGAGGCACAGATACGCAGTATTTT.

The chain uses TRBV28 and TRBJ1-2; 9 bases map to TRBD1. Germline V lookup: CDR1 MDHEN, CDR2 SYDVKM. Trimming took 6 bases from V and 4 from J; bases not matched to a gene: 6. The CDR3 is 14 residues long. CDR3 residues: CASRSGTGPYGYTF. The CDR3 nucleotides read TGTGCCAGCAGATCCGGGACAGGGCCCTATGGCTACACCTTC.